In its sample, the clone carrying this TCR beta chain was seen a few times. Its cognate antigen is unknown. A second PCR of 7 to 11 cycles used a sample-barcoded 5' primer and a J-beta primer mix. MiXCR, run by TCRdb on the 5' RACE reads, gives a single entry per CDR3 protein. This repertoire shows 540,000 or so distinct CDR3 sequences, around 24% found once; its top ten account for around 10%. This sample was included in a study of blood T cells in healthy people across ages. Study-wide points: With donor CMV status unknown, expanded clonotype changes were possibly confounded.

Germline CDR1 and CDR2: MNHEY and SMNVEV (reference sequence). The CDR3 consists of 15 residues. The same specimen was also included in a second study, on T cells of mothers and their children. That study adds: There were over 10 million TCR beta CDR3 reads from each mother and around 2.7 million from each child. Related mother and child pairs showed slightly greater overlap (not significant) than unrelated pairs did.

The V call is TRBV27, the J call TRBJ2-1, with D tentatively TRBD2 (5 bases). The J call is uncertain, as TRBJ2-7 better fits the DNA end. This clonotype originated in a boy younger than 18 in good health. Sequenced material: blood. CDR3 amino acids: CASRDPGLGFYEQYF. The CDR3 DNA reads TGTGCCAGCAGGGACCCCGGACTTGGATTCTACGAGCAGTACTTC.